Below, one T cell receptor (beta chain) is given with its context. Its matching antigen is unknown. CD45RO-negative, CCR7-selected cells formed the naive CD8 fraction, which excluded terminally differentiated effector memory CD45RA+ cells. The germline CDR1 and CDR2 sequences are SEHNR and FQNEAQ (reference sequence). The CDR3 loop spans 16 amino acids. V shed 4 bases and J 4 bases; nucleotides not matched to a gene: 9. The data originate from a study of shared clonotypes between healthy human individuals. Overall study findings and caveats: Lower generation probabilities were found for non-shared clonotypes than for those shared by all four donors.

Profiling relied on immunoSEQ multiplex PCR, and the TCRdb table lists in-frame clones only, not all of them. The sample has about 2.1 million clones; around 93% are singletons. This TCR was recovered from a man younger than 30 in good health. Some clones in this sample may be carry-over from other donors' samples. The chain employs TRBV7-9 and TRBJ1-3, with 8 positions matching TRBD1. The sequenced material came from naive CD8+ T cells from PBMCs. The CDR3: CASSSDPGGLGNTIYF. The CDR3 region has the DNA TGTGCCAGCAGCTCGGACCCAGGGGGCTTAGGAAACACCATATATTTT.